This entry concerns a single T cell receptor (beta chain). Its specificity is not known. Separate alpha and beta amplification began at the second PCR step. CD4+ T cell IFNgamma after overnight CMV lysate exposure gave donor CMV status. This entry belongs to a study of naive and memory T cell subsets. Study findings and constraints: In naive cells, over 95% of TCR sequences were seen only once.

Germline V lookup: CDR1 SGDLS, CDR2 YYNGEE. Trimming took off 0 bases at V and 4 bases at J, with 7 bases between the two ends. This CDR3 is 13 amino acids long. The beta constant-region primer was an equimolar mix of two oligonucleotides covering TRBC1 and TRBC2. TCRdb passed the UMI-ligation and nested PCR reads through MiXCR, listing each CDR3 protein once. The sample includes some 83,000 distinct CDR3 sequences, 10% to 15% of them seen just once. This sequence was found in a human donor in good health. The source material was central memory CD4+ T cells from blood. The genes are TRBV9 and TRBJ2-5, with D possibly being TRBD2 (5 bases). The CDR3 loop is CASSVGTLETQYF. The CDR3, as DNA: TGTGCCAGCAGCGTAGGGACTTTAGAGACCCAGTACTTC.